These 23 T cell receptor beta chains were sequenced from one sample in a study of blood T cell repertoires in COVID-19. The protocol was immunoSEQ multiplex PCR, while the TCRdb copy is restricted to in-frame clones and leaves out a portion. The sample includes a few hundred thousand clones, over 75% of them seen just once. Input material: PBMCs or T cells enriched from blood (not recorded which). The receptor source for this set is a man in his thirties or forties who had recovered from COVID-19.

The gene calls are TRBV7-9 and TRBJ2-3; 9 bases are a match to TRBD2. The CDR3 has 17 amino acids. V lost 3 bases, J lost 2 bases, and 9 bases stayed unmatched. Germline loops: CDR1 SEHNR, CDR2 FQNEAQ (reference sequence). CDR3 DNA sequence: TGTGCCAGCAGCTTTCCAAATAGCGGGGGCCCCACAGATACGCAGTATTTT. Protein: CASSFPNSGGPTDTQYF.

The chain couples TRBV4-1 to TRBJ2-1; maybe TRBD1 (6 bases). The CDR3 contains 15 residues. The germline V gene has CDR1 MGHRA and CDR2 YSYEKL. Deletions cut 3 bases from V and 7 bases from J, with 16 bases between. CDR3 residues: CASSQLTGFGNEQFF. DNA for the CDR3: TGCGCCAGCAGCCAGCTGACAGGATTCGGGAATGAGCAGTTCTTC.

The chain links TRBV19 to TRBJ1-1, with 7 bases fitting TRBD1. V dropped 4 bases and J dropped 5; count of bases not matched to a gene: 4. The CDR3 length is 13 residues. Germline-derived CDR1 and CDR2 are LNHDA and SQIVND (reference sequence). The CDR3: CASSTGGRTEAFF. CDR3 nucleotide sequence: TGTGCCAGTAGTACAGGGGGGCGGACTGAAGCTTTCTTT. Full variable domain (rest looked up from reference TRBV19 and TRBJ1-1): DGGITQSPKYLFRKEGQNVTLSCEQNLNHDAMYWYRQDPGQGLRLIYYSQIVNDFQKGDIAEGYSVSREKKESFPLTVTSAQKNPTAFYLCASSTGGRTEAFFGQGTRLTVV.

This clone was recorded many times. V gene TRBV11-1 combines with J gene TRBJ2-5; D is possibly TRBD1 (6 bases). The CDR3 loop spans 14 amino acids. V was pared by 5 bases and J by 7 bases, with 17 bases between. The germline V gene has CDR1 SGHAT and CDR2 FQDESV (reference sequence). CDR3 loop: CASSRGQKVGTQYF. The CDR3 DNA reads as TGTGCCAGCAGCCGCGGACAGAAGGTTGGGACCCAGTACTTC.

This clone was counted ten times or more. The V call is TRBV2, the J call TRBJ1-2, with TRBD1 identical over 11 bases. CDR3 length: 17 amino acids. Germline values: CDR1 SNHLY, CDR2 FYNNEI. The V segment lost 8 bases and the J segment 7 bases; nucleotides outside the gene matches: 18. Here the CDR3 DNA reads TGTGCCAGCGGGCGGTTGGCCACAGGACAGGGGGCGGGTGGCTACACCTTC. It encodes CASGRLATGQGAGGYTF.

The V gene is TRBV29-1, the J gene TRBJ2-3, with D possibly being TRBD2 (6 bases). V lost 4 bases, J lost 0 bases, and 17 bases lay in between. This CDR3 has 16 residues. Germline V gene sequence: CDR1 SQVTM, CDR2 ANQGSEA. CDR3 region: CSVAPSRRGSTDTQYF. The DNA for the CDR3 is TGCAGCGTTGCCCCCTCGAGGAGGGGAAGCACAGATACGCAGTATTTT.

The rearrangement joins TRBV7-9 to TRBJ1-1, with a possible D match to TRBD1 (5 bases). Germline V gives CDR1 SEHNR, CDR2 FQNEAQ (reference sequence). V was shortened by 6 bases and J by 8 bases, with 16 bases between the two germline ends. The CDR3 consists of 13 residues. CDR3 loop: CASRDRGGTEAFF. The CDR3 nucleotides read TGTGCCAGCAGGGATCGGGGCGGGACGGAAGCTTTCTTT. Together with reference TRBV7-9 and TRBJ1-1, the CDR3 gives the full variable domain: DTGVSQNPRHKITKRGQNVTFRCDPISEHNRLYWYRQTLGQGPEFLTYFQNEAQLEKSRLLSDRFSAERPKGSFSTLEIQRTEQGDSAMYLCASRDRGGTEAFFGQGTRLTVV.

This clone has more than one count but fewer than ten. The J gene is TRBJ2-3, the V gene TRBV10-2; 7 bases are shared with TRBD2. The trim removed 8 bases at V and 5 bases at J, leaving 10 bases unmatched. Per germline, CDR1 WSHSY and CDR2 SAAADI. CDR3 length: 14 residues. In DNA, the CDR3 is TGCGCCAGCCGGACTAGTTGGGGGGGAGATACGCAGTATTTT. Translated: CASRTSWGGDTQYF.

The chain links TRBV5-1 to TRBJ2-3; TRBD2 matches 8 bases. This CDR3 has 15 amino acids. J gave up 0 bases and V 0 bases, and 0 bases lay outside the gene matches. Germline V gene sequence: CDR1 SGHRS, CDR2 YFSETQ. As DNA, the CDR3 is TGCGCCAGCAGCTTGGCTAGCGGGAGCACAGATACGCAGTATTTT. This sequence encodes CASSLASGSTDTQYF. The variable domain in full, with the rest retrieved from reference TRBV5-1 and TRBJ2-3, is KAGVTQTPRYLIKTRGQQVTLSCSPISGHRSVSWYQQTPGQGLQFLFEYFSETQRNKGNFPGRFSGRQFSNSRSEMNVSTLELGDSALYLCASSLASGSTDTQYFGPGTRLTVL.

The genes are TRBV4-2 and TRBJ1-2; tentatively, D is TRBD1 (5 bases). The CDR3 contains 13 residues. Germline CDR1 and CDR2: LGHNA and YNFKEQ. The ends were cut back, 4 bases at V and 6 bases at J, with 12 bases in the middle. The CDR3 nucleotides read TGTGCCAGCAGCCCCGGGTGGGGGGATGGCTACACCTTC. Its protein product is CASSPGWGDGYTF.

This clone was detected ten times or more. Other DNA sequences in this specimen translate into the identical CDR3. This chain uses TRBV20-1 with TRBJ1-2; possible D gene TRBD1, 5 bases. V lost 5 bases, J lost 6 bases, and 10 bases lay in between. CDR1 and CDR2 (germline): DFQATT, SNEGSKA (reference sequence). The CDR3 length is 11 residues. DNA of the CDR3: TGCAGTGCTTTAGGACAAGATGGCTACACCTTC. Translation: CSALGQDGYTF.

This chain connects TRBV19 to TRBJ1-6; possibly TRBD1 for D (6 bases). Germline V lookup: CDR1 LNHDA, CDR2 SQIVND (reference sequence). V was clipped by 5 bases and J by 6 bases, with 14 bases between them. This CDR3 comprises 15 residues. The CDR3 here is CASSPTGQINSPLHF. The CDR3 DNA reads TGTGCCAGTAGTCCTACCGGACAGATTAATTCACCCCTCCACTTT.

The genes are TRBV7-3 and TRBJ2-1, with D perhaps matching TRBD1 (5 bases). Between the trimmed V and J ends, which lost 2 bases and 9 bases, there was a span of 14 bases. Germline-derived CDR1 and CDR2 are SGHTA and FQGTGA. The CDR3 covers 14 residues. CDR3 sequence reads: CASSLAAGPVEQFF. The CDR3, as DNA: TGTGCCAGCAGCTTAGCTGCAGGGCCTGTTGAGCAGTTCTTC.

The CDR3, as DNA: TGTGCCAGCAGTGTTGAACAGGGAACTTACGGCCACACCTTC. This gives the protein CASSVEQGTYGHTF. This sequence joins TRBV2 and TRBJ1-2; the D gene is possibly TRBD1 (6 bases). The germline CDR1 and CDR2 sequences are SNHLY and FYNNEI. Trimming stripped 4 bases from V and 12 bases from J, with 21 bases between. The CDR3 totals 14 residues.

The chain is built from TRBV29-1 and TRBJ1-2; 12 nucleotides match TRBD1. Germline values: CDR1 SQVTM, CDR2 ANQGSEA. The V and J ends lost 7 bases and 7 bases, in that order; junction bases with no gene match: 7. The CDR3 totals 13 residues. CDR3 sequence reads: CSAPGQGASGYTF. The CDR3 bases are TGCAGCGCCCCGGGACAGGGGGCGTCTGGCTACACCTTC.

This clone came up once. The chain recombines TRBV9 with TRBJ1-1; TRBD1 aligns across 10 bases. The CDR3 has 16 amino acids. V shed 3 bases and J 0 bases; nucleotides not matched to a gene: 5. CDR1 is SGDLS, CDR2 YYNGEE, per germline. The CDR3 nucleotides are TGTGCCAGCAGCGCAACCGGGACAGGGGTGAACACTGAAGCTTTCTTT. It codes for CASSATGTGVNTEAFF.

This chain joins TRBV19 and TRBJ1-1, with 7 bases identical to TRBD1. The CDR3 sequence is 13 residues long. V dropped 5 bases and J dropped 2; count of bases not matched to a gene: 2. CDR1 and CDR2 from the germline V gene are LNHDA and SQIVND (reference sequence). The CDR3 DNA sequence: TGTGCCAGTAGTCAGGGGGTTAACACTGAAGCTTTCTTT. The encoded protein is CASSQGVNTEAFF.

V gene TRBV4-2 combines with J gene TRBJ2-3; 11 bases map to TRBD2. CDR3 length: 16 residues. After removal of 4 bases from V and 3 bases from J, the junction contained 6 bases not matched to a gene. The germline V gene encodes CDR1 LGHNA and CDR2 YNFKEQ. The CDR3 DNA reads TGTGCCAGCAGCCTCTCTAGCGGGGGGTTTACAGATACGCAGTATTTT. Amino acids: CASSLSSGGFTDTQYF.

The rearrangement joins TRBV3-1 (or the pseudogene TRBV3-2) to TRBJ2-5, with D possibly TRBD1 on 5 matching bases. The V and J ends lost 1 base and 4 bases respectively, with 16 bases between them. This CDR3 is 16 amino acids long. Looked up from germline, CDR1 is LGHDT and CDR2 is YNNKEL (reference sequence). CDR3 sequence reads: CASSQGWGRSGETQYF. Written as DNA, the CDR3 is TGTGCCAGCAGCCAAGGATGGGGCAGATCGGGAGAGACCCAGTACTTC.

This clone appeared a single time. This sequence joins TRBV30 and TRBJ2-1, with 7 nucleotides matching TRBD1. Losses at the gene ends were 3 bases for V and 5 bases for J; bases not matched to a gene: 4. CDR3 length: 13 residues. Per the germline V gene, CDR1 is GTSNPN and CDR2 is SVGIG (reference sequence). The CDR3 loop is CAWRRDSNNEQFF. The CDR3 coding sequence is TGTGCCTGGAGGAGGGACAGTAACAATGAGCAGTTCTTC.

The rearrangement links TRBV6-1 to TRBJ2-7; 10 bases fit TRBD1. Germline-derived CDR1 and CDR2 are MNHNS and SASEGT. The CDR3 has 16 residues. Germline trimming cut 1 base from V and 6 bases from J; bases unmatched to any gene: 9. The CDR3 region is CASSEGDRGTKVEQYF. The CDR3, as DNA: TGTGCCAGCAGTGAAGGGGACAGGGGCACCAAGGTCGAGCAGTACTTC.

The rearrangement links TRBV14 to TRBJ1-3; TRBD1 is a possible D gene (5 bases). Germline CDR1 reads SGHDN; CDR2 reads FVKESK. Trimming shortened V by 0 bases and J by 8 bases, and 11 bases separated the two germline ends. There are 14 residues in the CDR3. DNA for the CDR3: TGTGCCAGCAGCCAAGAACCCAGGGTACACACCATATATTTT. This codes for CASSQEPRVHTIYF.

This clone was picked up one time. V and J are TRBV13 and TRBJ2-1; 9 bases match TRBD1. J lost 1 base, V lost 4 bases, and 5 bases had no gene match. This CDR3 spans 16 amino acids. Germline CDR1 reads PRHDT; CDR2 reads FYEKMQ (reference sequence). In DNA form, the CDR3 reads TGTGCCAGCAGCTCTAGACAGGGGGAATCCTACAATGAGCAGTTCTTC. This translates into CASSSRQGESYNEQFF.